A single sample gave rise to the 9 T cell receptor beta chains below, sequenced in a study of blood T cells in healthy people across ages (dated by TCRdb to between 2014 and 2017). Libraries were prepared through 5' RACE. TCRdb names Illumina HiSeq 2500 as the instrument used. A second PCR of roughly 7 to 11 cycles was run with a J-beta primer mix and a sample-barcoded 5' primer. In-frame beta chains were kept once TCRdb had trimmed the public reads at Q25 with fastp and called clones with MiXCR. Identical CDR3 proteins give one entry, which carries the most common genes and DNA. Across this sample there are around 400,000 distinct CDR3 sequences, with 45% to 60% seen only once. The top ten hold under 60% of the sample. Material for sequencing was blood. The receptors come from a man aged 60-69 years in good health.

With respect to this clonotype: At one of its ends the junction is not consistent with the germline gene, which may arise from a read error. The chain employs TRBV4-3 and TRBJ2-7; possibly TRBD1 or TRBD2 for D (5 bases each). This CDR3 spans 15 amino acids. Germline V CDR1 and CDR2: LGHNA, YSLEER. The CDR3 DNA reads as TGCGCCAGCAGCCAAGAGGCCCAGGGACCCTACGGGCAGTACTTC. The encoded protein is CASSQEAQGPYGQYF.

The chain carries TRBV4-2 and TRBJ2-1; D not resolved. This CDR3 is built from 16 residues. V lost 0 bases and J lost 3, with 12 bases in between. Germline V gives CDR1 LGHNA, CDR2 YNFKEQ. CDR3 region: CASSQEPSGGYNEQFF. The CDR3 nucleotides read TGTGCCAGCAGCCAAGAGCCATCCGGCGGCTACAATGAGCAGTTCTTC.

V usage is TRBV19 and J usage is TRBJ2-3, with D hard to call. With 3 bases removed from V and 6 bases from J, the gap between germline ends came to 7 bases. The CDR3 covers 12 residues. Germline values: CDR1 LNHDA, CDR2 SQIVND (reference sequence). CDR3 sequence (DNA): TGTGCCAGTAGTATTAACTGGGATACGCAGTATTTT. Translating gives CASSINWDTQYF.

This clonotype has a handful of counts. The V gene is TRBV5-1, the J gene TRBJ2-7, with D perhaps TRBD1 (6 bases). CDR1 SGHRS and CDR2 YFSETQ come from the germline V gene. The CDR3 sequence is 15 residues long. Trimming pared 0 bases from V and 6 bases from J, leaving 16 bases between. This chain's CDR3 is CASSLDGQRNSEQYF. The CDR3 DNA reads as TGCGCCAGCAGCTTGGATGGACAGAGAAATAGCGAGCAGTACTTC.

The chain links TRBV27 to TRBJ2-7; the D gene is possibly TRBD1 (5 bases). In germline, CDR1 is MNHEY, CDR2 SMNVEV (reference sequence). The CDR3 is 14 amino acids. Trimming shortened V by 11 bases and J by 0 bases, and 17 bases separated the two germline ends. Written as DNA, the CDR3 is TGTGCCGCAAGGCGGCAGGGCTCCTCCTACGAGCAGTACTTC. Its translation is CAARRQGSSYEQYF.

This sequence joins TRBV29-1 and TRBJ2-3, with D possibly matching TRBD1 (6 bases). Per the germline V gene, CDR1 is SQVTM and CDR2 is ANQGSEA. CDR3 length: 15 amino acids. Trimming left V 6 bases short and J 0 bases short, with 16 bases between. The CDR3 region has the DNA TGCAGCGTGACGAACAGGGTTGCTAGCACAGATACGCAGTATTTT. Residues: CSVTNRVASTDTQYF.

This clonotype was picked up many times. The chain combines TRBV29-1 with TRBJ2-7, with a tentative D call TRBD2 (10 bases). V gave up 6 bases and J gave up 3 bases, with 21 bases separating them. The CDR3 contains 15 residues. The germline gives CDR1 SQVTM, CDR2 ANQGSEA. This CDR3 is CSVKQGASGSYEQYF. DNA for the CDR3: TGCAGCGTCAAACAGGGGGCTAGCGGGAGCTACGAGCAGTACTTC.

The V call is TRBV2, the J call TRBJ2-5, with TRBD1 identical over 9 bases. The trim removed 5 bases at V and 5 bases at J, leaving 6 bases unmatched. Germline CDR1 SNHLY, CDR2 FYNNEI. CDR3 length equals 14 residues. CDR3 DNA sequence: TGTGCCAGCAGTAAGGACAGGGGCGTGGAGACCCAGTACTTC. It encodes CASSKDRGVETQYF.

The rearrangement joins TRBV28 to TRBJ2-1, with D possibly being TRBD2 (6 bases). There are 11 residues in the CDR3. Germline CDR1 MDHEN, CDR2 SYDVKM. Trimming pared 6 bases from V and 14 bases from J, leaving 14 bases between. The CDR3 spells CASSPAGLKFF. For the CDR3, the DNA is TGTGCCAGCAGCCCAGCGGGTCTGAAGTTCTTC. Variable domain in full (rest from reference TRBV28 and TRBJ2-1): DVKVTQSSRYLVKRTGEKVFLECVQDMDHENMFWYRQDPGLGLRLIYFSYDVKMKEKGDIPEGYSVSREKKERFSLILESASTNQTSMYLCASSPAGLKFFGPGTRLTVL.